The 30 T cell receptor beta chains listed next were all sequenced from one sample in a study of cytomegalovirus exposure and HLA in healthy donors. PCR involved 60 Vbeta and 13 Jbeta primers. Produced via immunoSEQ multiplex PCR; TCRdb's table is partial and in-frame only. The sample records over 65,000 clones, around 77% being singletons. Sequencing was carried out using PBMCs. The receptors stem from a man aged 45-65 years in good health and CMV-seronegative.

The chain employs TRBV27 and TRBJ2-5; a weak D match, TRBD2 (6 bases). This CDR3 has 18 residues. The V end was cut by 5 bases, the J end by 5 bases, with 27 bases between. Germline V gene sequence: CDR1 MNHEY, CDR2 SMNVEV (reference sequence). CDR3 sequence reads: CASSPKFSLFRGRETQYF. The CDR3, as DNA: TGTGCCAGCAGTCCTAAATTCTCCCTCTTCCGGGGGAGGGAGACCCAGTACTTC.

V usage is TRBV11-2 and J usage is TRBJ2-5; 13 bases map to TRBD2. This CDR3 has 15 amino acids. V was clipped by 5 bases and J by 9 bases; unmatched bases: 9. In germline, CDR1 is SGHAT, CDR2 FQNNGV. The CDR3 here is CASSPGLAGAAAQYF. In DNA, the CDR3 is TGTGCCAGCAGCCCAGGACTAGCGGGGGCTGCGGCCCAGTACTTC.

The chain combines TRBV19 with TRBJ1-2, with D uncertain. CDR1 is LNHDA and CDR2 is SQIVND in the germline V gene (reference sequence). The CDR3 has 13 amino acids. Trimming took 3 bases from V and 4 from J, leaving 9 bases between them. Here the CDR3 DNA reads TGTGCCAGTAGTATCCGCGGTCCCTATGGCTACACCTTC. Residues: CASSIRGPYGYTF.

The V and J genes are TRBV11-3 and TRBJ2-2; the D is unclear. The germline V gene encodes CDR1 SGHNT and CDR2 YENEEA. Trimming pared 2 bases from V and 0 bases from J, leaving 4 bases between. CDR3 length: 14 amino acids. The CDR3: CASSLRANTGELFF. The CDR3 bases are TGTGCCAGCAGCTTACGGGCGAACACCGGGGAGCTGTTTTTT.

The rearrangement links TRBV4-2 to TRBJ1-3; D ambiguous. The CDR3 loop spans 14 amino acids. Germline CDR1 LGHNA, CDR2 YNFKEQ. V lost 0 bases and J 4 bases, leaving 7 bases between the germline ends. The DNA for the CDR3 is TGTGCCAGCAGCCAAGAGAGGGTAGGAAACACCATATATTTT. It is translated as CASSQERVGNTIYF.

Of note for this clone: Germline is not matched at one junction end, which may reflect a read error. The chain joins TRBV6-1 to TRBJ2-5; weak D call: TRBD2 (6 bases). CDR3 length equals 13 residues. Per the germline V gene, CDR1 is MNHNS and CDR2 is SASEGT. In DNA, the CDR3 is TGTGCCAGCAAACCTGCGTCCCGCCTTGCGGGGCACTTC. Translation: CASKPASRLAGHF.

About this clone itself: At the DNA level, this CDR3 is encoded by other sequences in the same sample as well. J is TRBJ2-7 and V is TRBV7-6; 8 bases fit TRBD1. CDR1 is SGHVS, CDR2 FNYEAQ, per germline. J was trimmed by 2 bases and V by 2 bases; bases with no gene match: 5. The CDR3 loop spans 15 amino acids. CDR3 region: CASSLTGGSTYEQYF. CDR3 coding DNA: TGTGCCAGCAGCTTAACAGGGGGATCTACCTACGAGCAGTACTTC.

The rearrangement joins TRBV6-6 to TRBJ1-4; 7 nucleotides match TRBD1. The CDR3 has 15 amino acids. V was pared by 6 bases and J by 0 bases, with 4 bases of the junction left unmatched. Germline CDR1 MNHNY, CDR2 SVGAGI (reference sequence). The CDR3 loop reads CASRLDRATNEKLFF. The CDR3 region has the DNA TGTGCCAGCAGACTCGACAGGGCAACTAATGAAAAACTGTTTTTT.

The chain recombines TRBV2 with TRBJ1-6; D possibly corresponds to TRBD1 (5 bases). This CDR3 is 15 amino acids long. Germline lookup yields CDR1 SNHLY and CDR2 FYNNEI. Trimming took off 4 bases at V and 7 bases at J, with 14 bases between the two ends. CDR3 sequence (DNA): TGTGCCAGCAGTGGACGACAGCTGGGGAATTCACCCCTCCACTTT. Translating gives CASSGRQLGNSPLHF.

The chain employs TRBV30 and TRBJ1-3, with 7 bases matching TRBD1. The CDR3 consists of 15 residues. The germline CDR1 and CDR2 sequences are GTSNPN and SVGIG (reference sequence). V gave up 3 bases and J gave up 4 bases; unmatched junction bases: 9. CDR3 coding DNA: TGTGCCTGGAGACCCCGGGACAGTCAGGGAAACACCATATATTTT. Residues: CAWRPRDSQGNTIYF.

The V call is TRBV11-3, the J call TRBJ2-7, with 7 bases lining up with TRBD1. The CDR3 sequence is 15 residues long. The V gene end was trimmed by 2 bases and the J gene end by 2 bases; junction bases not matched to a gene: 6. Germline loops: CDR1 SGHNT, CDR2 YENEEA. CDR3 amino acids: CASSLLNDRAYEQYF. The CDR3 DNA follows: TGTGCCAGCAGCTTATTAAATGACAGGGCCTACGAGCAGTACTTC.

The chain is built from TRBV6-1 and TRBJ2-2, with 8 nucleotides matching TRBD2. CDR1 and CDR2 from the germline V gene are MNHNS and SASEGT. V lost 5 bases to trimming and J lost 8 bases; unmatched junction nucleotides: 10. CDR3 length: 15 amino acids. CDR3 nucleotides: TGTGCCAGCAGTCCCCGGGAGGGAGTTCAGGGGGAGCTGTTTTTT. As protein: CASSPREGVQGELFF.

The chain links TRBV27 to TRBJ1-1; D is possibly TRBD1 (6 bases). The germline V and J ends were trimmed by 4 bases and 5 bases, with 20 bases remaining between them. CDR1 is MNHEY, CDR2 SMNVEV, per germline (reference sequence). The CDR3 runs 16 residues. Written as DNA, the CDR3 is TGTGCCAGCAGTTCGGCGGGGGGGGCGCGCAGGACTGAAGCTTTCTTT. Amino acid sequence: CASSSAGGARRTEAFF.

CDR3 DNA: TGTGCCGGGAGCTTCTCCGAGTTCACCGGGGAGCTGTTTTTT. This encodes CAGSFSEFTGELFF. The chain couples TRBV2 to TRBJ2-2; D is perhaps TRBD2 (5 bases). This CDR3 contains 14 residues. V was shortened by 11 bases and J by 4 bases, with 17 bases between the two germline ends. Germline V gene lookup returns CDR1 SNHLY and CDR2 FYNNEI.

The chain links TRBV2 to TRBJ2-1, with D maybe TRBD1 (6 bases). V shed 7 bases and J shed 5 bases, with 12 bases lying between them. Germline CDR1 is SNHLY and CDR2 is FYNNEI. The CDR3 runs 13 residues. CDR3 DNA sequence: TGTGCCAGCAATGCTTGGACAGACAATGAGCAGTTCTTC. It translates to CASNAWTDNEQFF.

The gene calls are TRBV15 and TRBJ2-6; D is perhaps TRBD2 (5 bases). The V gene's germline CDR1 is LNHNV and CDR2 YYDKDF (reference sequence). Deletions cut 0 bases from V and 3 bases from J, with 9 bases between. The CDR3 has 16 amino acids. The CDR3 DNA reads TGTGCCACCAGCAGAGAGCGAGGGAATGGGGCCAACGTCCTGACTTTC. Its translation is CATSRERGNGANVLTF.

The chain has TRBV27 and TRBJ1-6, with 7 bases fitting TRBD1. J was trimmed by 5 bases and V by 3 bases; bases with no gene match: 4. The CDR3 is made up of 15 amino acids. Germline CDR1 reads MNHEY; CDR2 reads SMNVEV (reference sequence). CDR3 amino acids: CASSFRGDNNSPLHF. CDR3 bases: TGTGCCAGCAGTTTCAGGGGGGACAATAATTCACCCCTCCACTTT.

The gene calls are TRBV2 and TRBJ2-2; a weak D match, TRBD1 (5 bases). The CDR3 contains 14 residues. Trimming cost V 3 bases and J 4 bases, with 9 bases left between them. The germline V gene has CDR1 SNHLY and CDR2 FYNNEI. The CDR3 bases are TGTGCCAGCAGTGAGTACAGGCCCACCGGGGAGCTGTTTTTT. This translates into CASSEYRPTGELFF.

The chain combines TRBV5-6 with TRBJ2-7, with 10 bases lining up with TRBD2. The germline CDR1 and CDR2 sequences are SGHDT and YYEEEE. There are 15 residues in the CDR3. V was pared by 4 bases and J by 2 bases, with 6 bases of the junction left unmatched. CDR3 loop: CASSLLAGAPYEQYF. Written as DNA, the CDR3 is TGTGCCAGCAGCCTGCTAGCGGGGGCGCCCTACGAGCAGTACTTC.

The V call is TRBV7-2, the J call TRBJ2-4; 14 bases line up with TRBD2. The V gene end was trimmed by 5 bases and the J gene end by 16 bases; junction bases not matched to a gene: 7. Germline CDR1 SGHTA, CDR2 FQGNSA. The CDR3 has 13 residues. CDR3 sequence (DNA): TGTGCCAGCAGCCCCGCGGGACTAGCGGGGGCATACTTC. It codes for CASSPAGLAGAYF.

CDR3 in amino acids: CASSLEAGYGYTF. In nucleotides, the CDR3 is TGTGCCAGCAGTTTGGAGGCAGGTTATGGCTACACCTTC. J is TRBJ1-2 and V is TRBV27; D is undetermined. This CDR3 is built from 13 residues. The V gene's germline CDR1 is MNHEY and CDR2 SMNVEV (reference sequence). Trimming removed 3 bases from V and 5 bases from J, with 10 bases in between.

This clone was found a few times. The rearrangement joins TRBV5-1 to TRBJ1-2, with D possibly matching TRBD1 (5 bases). Trimming removed 0 bases at V and 4 bases at J, with 10 bases between. CDR1 and CDR2 (germline): SGHRS, YFSETQ. The CDR3 extends over 14 amino acids. In DNA form, the CDR3 reads TGCGCCAGCAGCTTGGGTTGGGGCTTCTATGGCTACACCTTC. Protein sequence: CASSLGWGFYGYTF.

The rearrangement links TRBV29-1 to TRBJ1-2; 7 nucleotides match TRBD1. Looked up from germline, CDR1 is SQVTM and CDR2 is ANQGSEA. This CDR3 region has 11 residues. The ends lost 6 bases at V and 7 bases at J; junction bases unmatched: 5. The CDR3 bases are TGCAGCGTACGACAGGGATTTGGCTACACCTTC. Translated: CSVRQGFGYTF.

The chain uses TRBV4-2 and TRBJ2-7; the D is unclear. CDR3 length: 15 residues. V shed 1 base and J shed 6 bases, with 16 bases lying between them. Germline CDR1 is LGHNA and CDR2 is YNFKEQ. CDR3 nucleotide sequence: TGTGCCAGCAGCCAAGTAAACGCCAGGCGCGCCGAGCAGTACTTC. Translating gives CASSQVNARRAEQYF.

The J gene is TRBJ1-1, the V gene TRBV4-2; a possible D gene is TRBD1 (5 bases). Germline V gives CDR1 LGHNA, CDR2 YNFKEQ. There are 17 residues in the CDR3. Trimming cost V 0 bases and J 5 bases, with 19 bases left between them. The CDR3 sequence is CASSQDGFQGLGTEAFF. The DNA of the CDR3 is TGTGCCAGCAGCCAAGATGGATTCCAGGGCCTGGGGACTGAAGCTTTCTTT.

The J gene is TRBJ1-6, the V gene TRBV5-1; D call uncertain. The ends were cut back, 4 bases at V and 7 bases at J, with 12 bases in the middle. Germline V gene sequence: CDR1 SGHRS, CDR2 YFSETQ. CDR3 length equals 14 residues. CDR3 loop: CASSGRRSNSPLHF. As DNA, the CDR3 is TGCGCCAGCAGCGGGAGGAGGTCAAATTCACCCCTCCACTTT.

The chain couples TRBV5-4 to TRBJ2-7; 10 bases fit TRBD2. The CDR3 totals 14 residues. Germline V lookup: CDR1 SGHNT, CDR2 YYREEE (reference sequence). The ends lost 1 base at V and 3 bases at J; junction bases unmatched: 1. DNA of the CDR3: TGTGCCAGCAGCTTGTCTAGCGGGGGCTACGAGCAGTACTTC. Translation gives CASSLSSGGYEQYF.

The V call is TRBV25-1, the J call TRBJ1-2; the D is unclear. There are 12 residues in the CDR3. Germline loops: CDR1 MGHDK, CDR2 SYGVNS. V lost 2 bases and J lost 4, with 5 bases in between. This CDR3 is CASSEGGYGYTF. Written as DNA, the CDR3 is TGTGCCAGCAGTGAAGGCGGCTATGGCTACACCTTC.

The chain carries TRBV6-5 and TRBJ1-3; no clear D. Between the trimmed V and J ends, which lost 5 bases and 0 bases, there was a span of 5 bases. The CDR3 sequence is 13 residues long. Germline V gene lookup returns CDR1 MNHEY and CDR2 SVGAGI. CDR3 region: CASSPNSGNTIYF. DNA for the CDR3: TGTGCCAGCAGTCCCAACTCTGGAAACACCATATATTTT.

This chain joins TRBV4-3 and TRBJ1-1; 9 nucleotides align to TRBD1. This CDR3 has 14 residues. The V segment lost 1 base and the J segment 8 bases; nucleotides outside the gene matches: 5. Germline CDR1 and CDR2: LGHNA and YSLEER. CDR3 bases: TGCGCCAGCAGCCAAGCCCAGACAGGGGGAGAAGCTTTCTTT. Translation gives CASSQAQTGGEAFF.